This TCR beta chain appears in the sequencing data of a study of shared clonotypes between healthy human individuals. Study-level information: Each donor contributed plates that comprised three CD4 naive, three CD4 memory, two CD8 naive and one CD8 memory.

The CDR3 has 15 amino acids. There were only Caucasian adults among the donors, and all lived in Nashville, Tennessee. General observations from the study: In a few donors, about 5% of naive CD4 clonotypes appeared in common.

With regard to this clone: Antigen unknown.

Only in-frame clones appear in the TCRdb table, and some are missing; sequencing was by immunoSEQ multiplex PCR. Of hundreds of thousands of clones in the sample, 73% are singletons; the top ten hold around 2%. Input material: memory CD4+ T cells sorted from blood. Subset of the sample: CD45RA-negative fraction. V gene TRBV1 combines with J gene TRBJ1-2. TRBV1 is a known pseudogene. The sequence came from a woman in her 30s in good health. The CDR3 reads CTSSQVKGSNYGYTF. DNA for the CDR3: TGCACCAGCAGCCAGGTAAAGGGCTCTAACTATGGCTACACCTTC.